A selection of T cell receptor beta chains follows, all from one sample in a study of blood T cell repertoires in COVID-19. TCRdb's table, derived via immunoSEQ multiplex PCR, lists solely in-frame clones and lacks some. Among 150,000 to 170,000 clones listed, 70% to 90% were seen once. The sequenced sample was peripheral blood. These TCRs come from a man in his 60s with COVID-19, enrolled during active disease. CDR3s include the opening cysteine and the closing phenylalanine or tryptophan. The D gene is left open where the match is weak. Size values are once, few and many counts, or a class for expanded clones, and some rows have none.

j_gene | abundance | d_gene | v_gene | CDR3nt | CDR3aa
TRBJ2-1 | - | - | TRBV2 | TGTGCCAGCAGTGACTGGGGAGCAGATGAGCAGTTCTTC | CASSDWGADEQFF
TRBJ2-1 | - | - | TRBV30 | TGTGCCTGGAGTGTCACAGGTAGCTCCTACAATGAGCAGTTCTTC | CAWSVTGSSYNEQFF
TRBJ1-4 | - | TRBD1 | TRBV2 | TGTGCCAGCAGTTATCAGGGGGGTGTTGAAAAACTGTTTTTT | CASSYQGGVEKLFF
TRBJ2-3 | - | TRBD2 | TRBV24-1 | TGTGCCACCAGTGATCATGGACTAGCGGGAGTTGATGGTACGCAGTATTTT | CATSDHGLAGVDGTQYF
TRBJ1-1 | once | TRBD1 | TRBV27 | TGTGCCAGCAGTCTACGCGGGACAGGGGGCGCGGGGAACACTGAAGCTTTCTTT | CASSLRGTGGAGNTEAFF
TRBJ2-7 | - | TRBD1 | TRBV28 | TGTGCCAGCAGTCTGGGACAGGGCGTCTACGAGCAGTACTTC | CASSLGQGVYEQYF
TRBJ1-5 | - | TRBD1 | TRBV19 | TGTGCCAGTAGGGTACAGGGGACCTCTAGCAATCAGCCCCAGCATTTT | CASRVQGTSSNQPQHF
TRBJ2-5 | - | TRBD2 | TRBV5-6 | TGTGCCAGCAGCTTGAAAGGGACTAGCGGACAAGAGACCCAGTACTTC | CASSLKGTSGQETQYF
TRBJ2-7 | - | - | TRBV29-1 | TGCAGCGTTACCGACCCTGGCAGCGGCGAGCAGTACTTC | CSVTDPGSGEQYF
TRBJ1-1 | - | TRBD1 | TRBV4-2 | TGTGCCAGCAGCCAAGATCAGGGGGTGAACACTGAAGCTTTCTTT | CASSQDQGVNTEAFF
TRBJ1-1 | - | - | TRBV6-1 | TGTGCCAGCAGTGTCCAGCATGGGGGGGCGCTCCAGGACACTGAAGCTTTCTTT | CASSVQHGGALQDTEAFF
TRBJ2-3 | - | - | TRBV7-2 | TGTGCCAGCAGCTTCCCGTCCGGGATCCCAGATACGCAGTATTTT | CASSFPSGIPDTQYF
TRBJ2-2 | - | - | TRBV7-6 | TGTGCCAGCAGCTTAGGAGGGCCCGGGGGAACGAACACCGGGGAGCTGTTTTTT | CASSLGGPGGTNTGELFF
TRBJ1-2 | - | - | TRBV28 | TGTGCCAGCCGGGTGAACGACTATGGCTACACCTTC | CASRVNDYGYTF
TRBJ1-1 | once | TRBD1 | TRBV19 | TGTGCCAGTAGGGACCAGGGGGCAGGCACTGAAGCTTTCTTT | CASRDQGAGTEAFF
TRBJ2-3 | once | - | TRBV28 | TGTGCCAGCAGTCGGGGCACAGATACGCAGTATTTT | CASSRGTDTQYF
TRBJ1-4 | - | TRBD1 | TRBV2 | TGTGCCAGCAGGACAGGGTTCAATAATGAAAAACTGTTTTTT | CASRTGFNNEKLFF
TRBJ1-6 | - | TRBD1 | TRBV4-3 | TGCGCCAGCAGCCTACTAGGACAGGGTGATTCACCCCTCCACTTT | CASSLLGQGDSPLHF
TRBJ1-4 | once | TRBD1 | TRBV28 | TGTGCCAGCAGCCTACAGGGGGCCGGGAGTGAAAAACTGTTTTTT | CASSLQGAGSEKLFF
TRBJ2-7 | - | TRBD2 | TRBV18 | TGTGCCAGCTCACCACTAGCGGGATTGGGGGGGCAGTACTTC | CASSPLAGLGGQYF
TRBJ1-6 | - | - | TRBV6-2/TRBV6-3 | TGTGCCAGCAGCTTAGAGATAGGGGGACGGAAGTTGAATTCACCCCTCCACTTT | CASSLEIGGRKLNSPLHF
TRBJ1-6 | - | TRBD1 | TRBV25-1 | TGTGCCAGCAGTCCCCGGCCAGGGGGATCTTCACCCCTCCACTTT | CASSPRPGGSSPLHF
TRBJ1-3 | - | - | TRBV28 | TGTGCCAGCAGTTTAGAGATTCGCTCTGGAAACACCATATATTTT | CASSLEIRSGNTIYF
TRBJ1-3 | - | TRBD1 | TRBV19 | TGTGCCAGTACGCACAGGGGGCCTGGAAACACCATATATTTT | CASTHRGPGNTIYF
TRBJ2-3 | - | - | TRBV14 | TGTGCCAGCAGCCGACATGTTTTAGCAGATACGCAGTATTTT | CASSRHVLADTQYF
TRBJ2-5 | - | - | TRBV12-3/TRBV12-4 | TGTGCCAGCAGGACACAAGAGACCCAGTACTTC | CASRTQETQYF
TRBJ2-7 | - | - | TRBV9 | TGTGCCAGCAGCGTTTGGGGGCGCGCGGGCGAGCAGTACTTC | CASSVWGRAGEQYF
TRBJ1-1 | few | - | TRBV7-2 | TGTGCCAGCAGCTGGCAGGGGTACACTGAAGCTTTCTTT | CASSWQGYTEAFF
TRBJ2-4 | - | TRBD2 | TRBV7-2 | TGTGCCAGCAGCGTTAGCGGGCTAGTGGGACTAGCCAAAAACATTCAGTACTTC | CASSVSGLVGLAKNIQYF
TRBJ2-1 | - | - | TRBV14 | TGTGCCAGCAGCCGACAGCCTTTGAATGAGCAGTTCTTC | CASSRQPLNEQFF
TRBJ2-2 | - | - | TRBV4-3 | TGCGCCAGCAGGCTTTACACCGAACCTTACACCGGGGAGCTGTTTTTT | CASRLYTEPYTGELFF
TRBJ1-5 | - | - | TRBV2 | TGTGCCAGCAGTGGATGGGGGGAGTGGCAGCCCCAGCATTTT | CASSGWGEWQPQHF
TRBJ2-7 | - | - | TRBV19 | TGTGCCACCGGGTTTGGCTCCTACGAGCAGTACTTC | CATGFGSYEQYF
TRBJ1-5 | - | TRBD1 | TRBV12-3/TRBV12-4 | TGTGCCACGCAGGGACAGGGCCATCAGCCCCAGCATTTT | CATQGQGHQPQHF
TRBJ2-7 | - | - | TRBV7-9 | TGTGCCAGCAGCTTAGCGTTGGCGGGGGCGGGACTGAATTACGAGCAGTACTTC | CASSLALAGAGLNYEQYF
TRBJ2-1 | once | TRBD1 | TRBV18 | TGTGCCAGCTCACCACCCGTAGGGGGCGGTGAGCAGTTCTTC | CASSPPVGGGEQFF
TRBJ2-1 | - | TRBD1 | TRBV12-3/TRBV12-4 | TGTGCCAGCAGTCTACAGGGGCCAGAGCAGTTCTTC | CASSLQGPEQFF
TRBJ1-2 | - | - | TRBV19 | TGTGCCAGTAGCGAACAGGGCGGGGGTCTTCCTTATGGCTACACCTTC | CASSEQGGGLPYGYTF
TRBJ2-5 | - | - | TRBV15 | TGTGCCACCAGCAGAGGGGGAGGGGGGGAGACCCAGTACTTC | CATSRGGGGETQYF
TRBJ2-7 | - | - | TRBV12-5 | TGTGCTAGTGGTTTGGTAAGCGAGCCGCAATACGAGCAGTACTTC | CASGLVSEPQYEQYF
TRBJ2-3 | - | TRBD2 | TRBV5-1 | TGCGCCAGCAGCGCTGGACTAGCGGGAGATACGCAGTATTTT | CASSAGLAGDTQYF
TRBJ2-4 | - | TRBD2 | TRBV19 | TGTGCCAGTAGTGCGGGACTAGCGGGGTATGCTGCCAAAAACATTCAGTACTTC | CASSAGLAGYAAKNIQYF
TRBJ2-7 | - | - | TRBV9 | TGTGCCAGCAGCGTAGCGGCAGGGGAGCTGTACGAGCAGTACTTC | CASSVAAGELYEQYF